The 2 T cell receptor beta chains presented below share a single source sample, sequenced in a study of blood T cell repertoires in COVID-19. The table came from immunoSEQ multiplex PCR; TCRdb's copy has only in-frame clones and leaves some out. There are about 100,000 clones in the sample; roughly nine tenths occur only once, and over 4.5% lies in the top ten. Sequenced material: peripheral blood. The receptors were sampled from a man between 50 and 59 years old with acute or convalescent COVID-19.

This chain uses TRBV30 with TRBJ2-5; the D is unclear. Deletions cut 3 bases from V and 4 bases from J, with 6 bases between. The CDR3 has 11 amino acids. The germline CDR1 and CDR2 sequences are GTSNPN and SVGIG (reference sequence). CDR3 sequence reads: CAWRVLETQYF. DNA of the CDR3: TGTGCCTGGAGGGTACTAGAGACCCAGTACTTC.

This rearrangement joins TRBV7-9 to TRBJ2-4; D possibly corresponds to TRBD1 (5 bases). Germline V lookup: CDR1 SEHNR, CDR2 FQNEAQ (reference sequence). The CDR3 totals 15 residues. The V end lost 2 bases, the J end lost 1 base, and 9 bases lay between the germline ends. This chain's CDR3 is CASSLITGAKNIQYF. Here the CDR3 DNA reads TGTGCCAGCAGCTTAATAACAGGCGCCAAAAACATTCAGTACTTC.